A selection of T cell receptor beta chains follows, all from one sample in a study of T cells in Graves' hyperthyroidism and ophthalmopathy. In TCRdb, the multiplex PCR reads were re-called with MiXCR into one record per CDR3 protein. The table includes some 570,000 distinct CDR3 sequences, 12% to 15% detected once. The sample comprised blood. The receptor set was obtained from a young woman with Graves' ophthalmopathy. CDR3s include the opening cysteine and the closing phenylalanine or tryptophan. D genes are given only for firm matches. Clone size is shown for a subset of rows, as once, few, many or a class of expanded clone.

J gene,D gene,V gene,clone size,CDR3 DNA,CDR3 protein
TRBJ2-7,NA,TRBV2,NA,TGTGCCAGCAGCGCGGATAAGGGCTACGAGCAGTACTTC,CASSADKGYEQYF
TRBJ2-1,NA,TRBV7-8,many,TGTGCCAGCAGCCCCAGGGTAGGAGGCTCCTACAATGAGCAGTTCTTC,CASSPRVGGSYNEQFF
TRBJ1-2,NA,TRBV9,few,TGTGCCAGCAGCGTAGGACAGCTCGATGGCTACACCTTC,CASSVGQLDGYTF
TRBJ2-7,TRBD1,TRBV20-1,NA,TGCAGTGCTAGAGGAACACGGGACAGCTACGAGCAGTACTTC,CSARGTRDSYEQYF
TRBJ2-3,NA,TRBV6-1,few,TGTGCCAGCAGCCTGCTTGGCCCCGTTAGCACAGATACGCAGTATTTT,CASSLLGPVSTDTQYF
TRBJ2-7,TRBD2,TRBV6-5,few,TGTGCCAGCAGTTCGACTAGCGGCTACGAGCAGTACTTC,CASSSTSGYEQYF
TRBJ2-5,TRBD2,TRBV11-2,many,TGTGCCAGCAGCCGGGGACTAGCGGGGCAAGAGACCCAGTACTTC,CASSRGLAGQETQYF
TRBJ2-5,NA,TRBV7-9,NA,TGTGCCAGCAGCCCCCCTCCACTAGGTCGAGAGACCCAGTACTTC,CASSPPPLGRETQYF
TRBJ2-1,TRBD1,TRBV30,many,TGTGCCTGGTCAGGGGGTTCTTCATACAATGAGCAGTTCTTC,CAWSGGSSYNEQFF
TRBJ2-2,NA,TRBV2,many,TGTGCCAGCAGTGAACAGGGAAACACCGGGGAGCTGTTTTTT,CASSEQGNTGELFF
TRBJ1-2,NA,TRBV5-1,many,TGCGCCAGCAGCCCGACGGGGGGGGAGGCTCTCTATGGCTACACCTTC,CASSPTGGEALYGYTF
TRBJ2-2,TRBD2,TRBV10-3,many,TGTGCCATCAGTGAGTTGACTAGCGGCAACACCGGGGAGCTGTTTTTT,CAISELTSGNTGELFF
TRBJ1-1,NA,TRBV19,NA,TGTGCCAGTAGGGTACCGGGACCGTCCTATTACGGGGACACTGAAGCTTTCTTT,CASRVPGPSYYGDTEAFF
TRBJ2-1,TRBD2,TRBV24-1,NA,TGTGCCACCGGGCGGCGGGGGGGCAATGAGCAGTTCTTC,CATGRRGGNEQFF
TRBJ2-1,TRBD2,TRBV11-2,medium-sized,TGTGCCAGCAAAGCGGGATACCCTGAATGGGATGAGCAGTTCTTC,CASKAGYPEWDEQFF
TRBJ1-6,TRBD1,TRBV7-3,many,TGTGCCAGCAGCTTAGACAGGGGGGCTTCACCCCTCCACTTT,CASSLDRGASPLHF
TRBJ2-1,NA,TRBV3-1,many,TGTGCCAGCGGGAGCCCGGCAGGGAATGAGCAGTTCTTC,CASGSPAGNEQFF
TRBJ1-5,TRBD1,TRBV3-1,many,TGTGCCAGCAGCCAAGGTTTGGACAGGGTGTATCAGCCCCAGCATTTT,CASSQGLDRVYQPQHF
TRBJ1-2,TRBD1,TRBV12-3/TRBV12-4,many,TGTGCCAGCAGTTCAAAAGGACAGGGCAATCTCCATGGCTACACCTTC,CASSSKGQGNLHGYTF
TRBJ1-2,NA,TRBV20-1,NA,TGCAGTGTTCGTTTGGACACAGGGAGCTATGGCTACACCTTC,CSVRLDTGSYGYTF
TRBJ1-2,NA,TRBV19,few,TGTGCCAGTAGTATAGACGTTGGTGGCCAGGGTGACGGCTACACCTTC,CASSIDVGGQGDGYTF
TRBJ2-3,TRBD2,TRBV6-2/TRBV6-3,NA,TGTGCCAGCAGTCGGCGGGACTACCGCACAGATACGCAGTATTTT,CASSRRDYRTDTQYF
TRBJ2-7,NA,TRBV12-3/TRBV12-4,many,TGTGCCAGCAGTTCCCACGACAGGTACGAGCAGTACTTC,CASSSHDRYEQYF
TRBJ2-1,NA,TRBV4-2,NA,TGTGCCAGCGACCATTTTAATACTGAGCAGTTCTTC,CASDHFNTEQFF
TRBJ1-1,NA,TRBV4-3,NA,TGCGCCAGCAGCCAAGAGGCCGGCGGGGTAACTGAAGCTTTCTTT,CASSQEAGGVTEAFF
TRBJ1-1,NA,TRBV9,many,TGTGCCAGCAGCGTAGGAGTCGACGGATTCCAAGCTTTCTTT,CASSVGVDGFQAFF
TRBJ1-5,TRBD1,TRBV7-9,many,TGTGCCAGCAGCGGGACAGGTTCTTATCAGCCCCAGCATTTT,CASSGTGSYQPQHF
TRBJ2-2,TRBD1,TRBV7-3,NA,TGTGCCAGCAGCTTAAGGCTACAGGGGGCCGCTACCGGGGAGCTGTTTTTT,CASSLRLQGAATGELFF
TRBJ2-1,TRBD1,TRBV30,many,TGTGCCTGGAACACAGGGGATGAGCAGTTCTTC,CAWNTGDEQFF
TRBJ1-3,NA,TRBV6-1,few,TGTGCCAGCAGTCGGACAGACAGCTCTGGAAACACCATATATTTT,CASSRTDSSGNTIYF
TRBJ2-3,TRBD2,TRBV11-1,NA,TGTGCCAGCAGCTTAGGACTAGCGGGAGGGCCGAGAGATACGCAGTATTTT,CASSLGLAGGPRDTQYF
TRBJ2-1,NA,TRBV12-5,many,TGTGCTAGTGGCTTCCAGGGGATTTCCTACAATGAGCAGTTCTTC,CASGFQGISYNEQFF
TRBJ1-4,NA,TRBV5-5,few,TGTGCCAGCAGCTTGGGGGGCTCCCCGGGGGAAAAACTGTTTTTT,CASSLGGSPGEKLFF
TRBJ1-6,NA,TRBV5-1,few,TGCGCCAGCAGCTTGGCCCCTAGCTCCTATAATTCACCCCTCCACTTT,CASSLAPSSYNSPLHF
TRBJ2-5,NA,TRBV24-1,many,TGTGCCACCAGTGATTGGTTTACGGACCAAGAGACCCAGTACTTC,CATSDWFTDQETQYF
TRBJ2-2,TRBD1,TRBV5-1,many,TGCGCCAGCAGACCGGGACAGGCGAACACCGGGGAGCTGTTTTTT,CASRPGQANTGELFF
TRBJ2-7,NA,TRBV27,many,TGTGCCAGCAGCCGAACCGGGACATCGAACTACGAGCAGTACTTC,CASSRTGTSNYEQYF
TRBJ2-5,TRBD2,TRBV7-8,many,TGTGCCAGCAGCTTAGTAGGGGTGCGCCGGGGGGGAGAGACCCAGTACTTC,CASSLVGVRRGGETQYF
TRBJ1-5,TRBD1,TRBV19,once,TGTGCCAGTAGTCCTTCCAGGGGGGAGAGCAATCAGCCCCAGCATTTT,CASSPSRGESNQPQHF
TRBJ1-5,NA,TRBV19,many,TGTGCCAGTAGTATAAGGCAGGGCAATCAGCCCCAGCATTTT,CASSIRQGNQPQHF
TRBJ2-1,TRBD2,TRBV9,few,TGTGCCAGCAGCGCCAGCGGGAGAAGGGATGAGCAGTTCTTC,CASSASGRRDEQFF
TRBJ2-5,NA,TRBV10-3,many,TGTGCCATCAGAAACACAGCGGCCCAAGAGACCCAGTACTTC,CAIRNTAAQETQYF
TRBJ1-5,NA,TRBV28,many,TGTGCCAGCAGTTCTATATACCCTGGGGGGAACAGCAATCAGCCCCAGCATTTT,CASSSIYPGGNSNQPQHF
TRBJ2-1,NA,TRBV2,many,TGTGCCAGCAGGTATACAGCGGACACCTACAATGAGCAGTTCTTC,CASRYTADTYNEQFF
TRBJ1-5,TRBD1,TRBV29-1,NA,TGCAGCGTAGTCACAGGGGGGGATCAGTCCCAGCATTTT,CSVVTGGDQSQHF
TRBJ2-1,TRBD2,TRBV15,few,TGTGCCACCGCCACGGGACTACCCCACAATGAGCAGTTCTTC,CATATGLPHNEQFF
TRBJ1-1,NA,TRBV5-8,NA,TGTGCCAGCAGTAGCAGACCTAGGTGCACTGAAGCTTTCTTT,CASSSRPRCTEAFF
TRBJ2-1,TRBD2,TRBV30,many,TGTGCCTGGAGTGTAGGGAGCGGGAGGGGCAATGAGCAGTTCTTC,CAWSVGSGRGNEQFF
TRBJ2-1,NA,TRBV6-2/TRBV6-3,once,TGTGCCGCCGCAGTAGGCGGCAATGAGCAGTTCTTC,CAAAVGGNEQFF
TRBJ2-7,NA,TRBV5-1,NA,TGCGCCAGCAGCTTGGGGGATGGGGCATCACGCTACGAGCAGTACTTC,CASSLGDGASRYEQYF
TRBJ2-1,TRBD2,TRBV10-3,NA,TGTACCACTTCTAGCGGGACCTACAATGAGCAGTTCTTC,CTTSSGTYNEQFF
TRBJ2-7,TRBD2,TRBV7-2,many,TGTGCCAGCAGCGTTAGCGGGAGGCTCTACGAGCAGTACTTC,CASSVSGRLYEQYF
TRBJ2-5,TRBD2,TRBV6-1,few,TGTGCCAGCAGGGATCGAGCGGGAGGGTCCTCCTTCCAAGAGACCCAGTACTTC,CASRDRAGGSSFQETQYF
TRBJ1-4,TRBD1,TRBV12-3/TRBV12-4,many,TGTGCCAGCAGTCCTTCAGGGGGCACTGAAAAACTGTTTTTT,CASSPSGGTEKLFF